The 24 T cell receptor beta chains listed next were all sequenced from one sample in a study of beta chain features in type 1 diabetes. The isolated RNA, all of it, was reverse transcribed, so expressed TCRB transcripts were what got sequenced. Using immunoSEQ multiplex PCR, the repertoire was profiled, and TCRdb retains in-frame clones only, with some absent. The profile covers tens of thousands of clones, with about 50% appearing a single time and 0.7% taken by the ten largest. Study-wide results and limits: Type 1 diabetes patients showed a moderate but significant shortening of TCRB CDR3s in all four CD4+ subsets.

These receptors' antigens are unknown. Sequenced input: central memory CD4+ T cells from blood. All receptors come from a man younger than 40 with type 1 diabetes.

The chain employs TRBV9 and TRBJ2-1; 9 positions match TRBD2. The germline V gene encodes CDR1 SGDLS and CDR2 YYNGEE. The CDR3 loop spans 14 amino acids. V gave up 2 bases and J gave up 9 bases; unmatched junction bases: 6. This chain's CDR3 is CASSVLAGEVEQFF. The CDR3 region has the DNA TGTGCCAGCAGCGTCTTAGCGGGAGAGGTTGAGCAGTTCTTC.

This sequence joins TRBV5-6 and TRBJ2-1; 13 bases match TRBD2. The junction had 13 bases not matched to a gene; V was cut back by 4 bases and J by 9 bases. CDR3 size: 17 residues. CDR1 and CDR2 (germline): SGHDT, YYEEEE. The CDR3: CASSAVRTSGGEGEQFF. The DNA of the CDR3 is TGTGCCAGCAGCGCGGTACGGACTAGCGGGGGCGAGGGTGAGCAGTTCTTC.

In DNA form, the CDR3 reads TGTGCCAGCAGCCAAACCACGAACTCGGGAGGCACAGATACGCAGTATTTT. It translates to CASSQTTNSGGTDTQYF. This sequence joins TRBV9 and TRBJ2-3, with TRBD2 as a possible D gene (6 bases). This CDR3 is 17 amino acids long. Trimming stripped 4 bases from V and 1 base from J, with 19 bases between. In germline, CDR1 is SGDLS, CDR2 YYNGEE.

This clone was counted a few times. The chain recombines TRBV5-1 with TRBJ2-1; tentative D call: TRBD2 (5 bases). V was clipped by 0 bases and J by 6 bases, with 7 bases between them. This CDR3 has 13 amino acids. Germline loops: CDR1 SGHRS, CDR2 YFSETQ. CDR3 residues: CASSLGLINEQFF. The CDR3 DNA follows: TGCGCCAGCAGCTTGGGACTAATCAATGAGCAGTTCTTC. The entire variable domain, with the rest obtained from reference TRBV5-1 and TRBJ2-1, is as follows: KAGVTQTPRYLIKTRGQQVTLSCSPISGHRSVSWYQQTPGQGLQFLFEYFSETQRNKGNFPGRFSGRQFSNSRSEMNVSTLELGDSALYLCASSLGLINEQFFGPGTRLTVL.

The gene calls are TRBV19 and TRBJ2-5; D perhaps matches TRBD2 (6 bases). Trimming stripped 2 bases from V and 4 bases from J, with 11 bases between. The CDR3 runs 14 residues. From germline, CDR1 is LNHDA and CDR2 SQIVND (reference sequence). In nucleotides, the CDR3 is TGTGCCAGTAGTATAATGGGAGGAGGAGAGACCCAGTACTTC. Translating gives CASSIMGGGETQYF.

Turning to this clone: A junction end diverges from the germline sequence, so it may reflect a read error. This chain uses TRBV5-6 with TRBJ1-2; no definite D call. Germline CDR1 SGHDT, CDR2 YYEEEE. The CDR3 has 12 amino acids. The CDR3 nucleotides read TGTGCCAGCAGCTTGGAAATCGGTGCGCTACTGTTC. Protein product: CASSLEIGALLF.

This clone turned up a few times. The chain joins TRBV19 to TRBJ1-1, with 7 bases lining up with TRBD1. The CDR3 runs 14 residues. J lost 3 bases, V lost 3 bases, and 4 bases had no gene match. Germline CDR1 is LNHDA and CDR2 is SQIVND (reference sequence). This CDR3 is CASSMTGLDTEAFF. As DNA, the CDR3 is TGTGCCAGTAGTATGACAGGGCTGGACACTGAAGCTTTCTTT.

The chain joins TRBV7-9 to TRBJ2-3; weak D call: TRBD2 (5 bases). The CDR3 runs to 15 residues. Germline V gives CDR1 SEHNR, CDR2 FQNEAQ (reference sequence). The V gene lost 3 bases and the J gene lost 0 bases, with 10 bases spanning the gap. CDR3 bases: TGTGCCAGCAGCTTGGGCAGGACTAGCACAGATACGCAGTATTTT. Translating it yields CASSLGRTSTDTQYF. The full variable domain, rest sourced from reference TRBV7-9 and TRBJ2-3, is DTGVSQNPRHKITKRGQNVTFRCDPISEHNRLYWYRQTLGQGPEFLTYFQNEAQLEKSRLLSDRFSAERPKGSFSTLEIQRTEQGDSAMYLCASSLGRTSTDTQYFGPGTRLTVL.

This clone has more than one count but fewer than ten. CDR3 loop: CASRRGGVNTEAFF. For the CDR3, the DNA is TGTGCCAGCAGGCGGGGTGGGGTGAACACTGAAGCTTTCTTT. This chain connects TRBV5-4 to TRBJ1-1; unclear D gene. V was shortened by 5 bases and J by 0 bases, with 11 bases between the two germline ends. Germline values: CDR1 SGHNT, CDR2 YYREEE (reference sequence). CDR3 length equals 14 residues.

This clone was counted between two and nine times. In nucleotides, the CDR3 is TGTGCCAGCAGGGCAAACAGGGCCGGGAACACTGAAGCTTTCTTT. The encoded protein is CASRANRAGNTEAFF. V and J are TRBV6-5 and TRBJ1-1, with D perhaps matching TRBD1 (6 bases). The CDR3 consists of 15 residues. V shed 6 bases and J shed 1 base, with 15 bases lying between them. The germline CDR1 and CDR2 sequences are MNHEY and SVGAGI.

The chain recombines TRBV2 with TRBJ2-7; 9 nucleotides line up with TRBD1. Germline V gene data show CDR1 as SNHLY and CDR2 as FYNNEI. This CDR3 contains 12 residues. Germline trimming cut 11 bases from V and 2 bases from J; bases unmatched to any gene: 4. The chain's CDR3 is CAGGTGTYEQYF. As DNA, the CDR3 is TGTGCCGGCGGGACAGGGACCTACGAGCAGTACTTC. The full variable domain, completed using reference TRBV2 and TRBJ2-7, is EPEVTQTPSHQVTQMGQEVILRCVPISNHLYFYWYRQILGQKVEFLVSFYNNEISEKSEIFDDQFSVERPDGSNFTLKIRSTKLEDSAMYFCAGGTGTYEQYFGPGTRLTVT.

V and J are TRBV5-1 and TRBJ2-5; the D gene is possibly TRBD1 (6 bases). CDR1 SGHRS and CDR2 YFSETQ come from the germline V gene. The CDR3 sequence is 15 residues long. Trimming pared 5 bases from V and 5 bases from J, leaving 19 bases between. The CDR3 nucleotides are TGCGCCAGCAGATTACAGGGTCTTGCTGAGGAGACCCAGTACTTC. Translation: CASRLQGLAEETQYF. Together with reference TRBV5-1 and TRBJ2-5, the CDR3 gives the full variable domain: KAGVTQTPRYLIKTRGQQVTLSCSPISGHRSVSWYQQTPGQGLQFLFEYFSETQRNKGNFPGRFSGRQFSNSRSEMNVSTLELGDSALYLCASRLQGLAEETQYFGPGTRLLVL.

The chain is built from TRBV6-5 and TRBJ2-5, with 8 bases aligning to TRBD1. The CDR3 has 14 amino acids. The V gene end was trimmed by 2 bases and the J gene end by 4 bases; junction bases not matched to a gene: 3. Germline CDR1 MNHEY, CDR2 SVGAGI. The CDR3 region has the DNA TGTGCCAGCAGTTACGGGGACAGGCGAGAGACCCAGTACTTC. It translates to CASSYGDRRETQYF.

V usage is TRBV6-5 and J usage is TRBJ2-7; D is perhaps TRBD1 (6 bases). The germline V and J ends were trimmed by 0 bases and 6 bases, with 12 bases remaining between them. The CDR3 is 14 residues long. Germline V gives CDR1 MNHEY, CDR2 SVGAGI. The CDR3 spells CASSYSGSGAEQYF. The DNA for the CDR3 is TGTGCCAGCAGTTACTCGGGTTCAGGGGCCGAGCAGTACTTC.

This chain connects TRBV7-9 to TRBJ2-5; 11 nucleotides agree with TRBD2. The CDR3 length is 17 residues. The germline gives CDR1 SEHNR, CDR2 FQNEAQ (reference sequence). J lost 2 bases, V lost 5 bases, and 10 bases had no gene match. CDR3 sequence reads: CASSPGASGRIQETQYF. In DNA form, the CDR3 reads TGTGCCAGCAGCCCCGGGGCTAGCGGGAGGATACAAGAGACCCAGTACTTC.

This clone was picked up a small number of times. The chain recombines TRBV27 with TRBJ1-1, with TRBD1 identical over 8 bases. This CDR3 region has 13 residues. Germline-derived CDR1 and CDR2 are MNHEY and SMNVEV (reference sequence). V gave up 6 bases and J gave up 4 bases; unmatched junction bases: 4. CDR3 in amino acids: CASRATGATEAFF. The CDR3 region has the DNA TGTGCCAGCAGGGCGACAGGGGCCACTGAAGCTTTCTTT.

CDR3 DNA: TGTGCCAGCAGCCCCGGGACAGGGGGACTCTACGAGCAGTACTTC. Its translation is CASSPGTGGLYEQYF. The V gene is TRBV11-2, the J gene TRBJ2-7; TRBD1 aligns across 11 bases. V dropped 5 bases and J dropped 3; count of bases not matched to a gene: 6. This CDR3 has 15 residues. Germline CDR1 SGHAT, CDR2 FQNNGV.

This chain joins TRBV9 and TRBJ2-1, with a weak D call TRBD2 (6 bases). CDR1 and CDR2 from the germline V gene are SGDLS and YYNGEE. V gave up 0 bases and J gave up 5 bases, with 15 bases separating them. The CDR3 extends over 16 amino acids. The CDR3 here is CASSVGSGRGDNEQFF. CDR3 coding DNA: TGTGCCAGCAGCGTAGGTTCCGGGAGAGGCGACAATGAGCAGTTCTTC.

This clone was seen more than once but under ten times. The J gene is TRBJ2-7, the V gene TRBV7-2; tentatively, D is TRBD1 (6 bases). CDR3 size: 15 residues. Germline assignment: CDR1 SGHTA and CDR2 FQGNSA. Trimming removed 5 bases at V and 0 bases at J, with 14 bases between. The CDR3: CASSPGASFSYEQYF. As DNA, the CDR3 is TGTGCCAGCAGCCCAGGGGCCTCATTCTCCTACGAGCAGTACTTC.

The V and J genes are TRBV10-3 and TRBJ2-7; 8 nucleotides line up with TRBD1. Germline-derived CDR1 and CDR2 are ENHRY and SYGVKD. The CDR3 totals 17 residues. J gave up 0 bases and V 6 bases, and 13 bases lay outside the gene matches. CDR3 protein: CAIRAGGAGAASYEQYF. The CDR3 DNA sequence: TGTGCCATCAGAGCAGGGGGCGCAGGGGCCGCCTCCTACGAGCAGTACTTC.

V and J are TRBV5-4 and TRBJ2-1; possibly TRBD1 for D (6 bases). V lost 0 bases, J lost 10 bases, and 11 bases lay in between. Germline CDR1 SGHNT, CDR2 YYREEE (reference sequence). The CDR3 consists of 13 residues. The CDR3 loop is CASSLVGGQEQFF. The CDR3 nucleotides are TGTGCCAGCAGCTTGGTTGGGGGACAAGAGCAGTTCTTC.

This chain uses TRBV7-2 with TRBJ1-5; 9 positions match TRBD1. The trim removed 5 bases at V and 7 bases at J, leaving 9 bases unmatched. The CDR3 loop spans 15 amino acids. Germline CDR1 and CDR2: SGHTA and FQGNSA. The CDR3 DNA reads TGTGCCAGCAGCCTTGACAGGGGGTTACGGCAGCCCCAGCATTTT. Translating gives CASSLDRGLRQPQHF.

This clone was observed a handful of times. The gene calls are TRBV19 and TRBJ2-5; 7 nucleotides align to TRBD2. Per the germline V gene, CDR1 is LNHDA and CDR2 is SQIVND (reference sequence). The ends lost 4 bases at V and 1 base at J; junction bases unmatched: 12. The CDR3 has 17 amino acids. The CDR3 loop is CASSTAMPGLTQETQYF. The CDR3, as DNA: TGTGCCAGTAGTACCGCCATGCCGGGACTAACCCAAGAGACCCAGTACTTC. Filled out from reference TRBV19 and TRBJ2-5, the complete variable domain reads DGGITQSPKYLFRKEGQNVTLSCEQNLNHDAMYWYRQDPGQGLRLIYYSQIVNDFQKGDIAEGYSVSREKKESFPLTVTSAQKNPTAFYLCASSTAMPGLTQETQYFGPGTRLLVL.

J is TRBJ2-5 and V is TRBV29-1, with unresolved D. V was shortened by 2 bases and J by 5 bases, with 12 bases between the two germline ends. The CDR3 extends over 13 amino acids. The V gene's germline CDR1 is SQVTM and CDR2 ANQGSEA. In DNA form, the CDR3 reads TGCAGCGTTGAAACCCACATCGGGGAGACCCAGTACTTC. Protein sequence: CSVETHIGETQYF.